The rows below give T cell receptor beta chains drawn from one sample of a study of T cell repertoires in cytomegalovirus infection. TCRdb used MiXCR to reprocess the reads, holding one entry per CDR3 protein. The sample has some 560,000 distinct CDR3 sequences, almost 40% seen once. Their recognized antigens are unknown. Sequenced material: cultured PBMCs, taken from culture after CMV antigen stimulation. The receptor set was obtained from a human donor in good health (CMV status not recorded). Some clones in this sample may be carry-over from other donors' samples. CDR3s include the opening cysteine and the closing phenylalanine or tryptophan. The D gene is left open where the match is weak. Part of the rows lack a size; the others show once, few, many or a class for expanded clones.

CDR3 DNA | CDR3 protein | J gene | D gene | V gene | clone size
TGTGCCAGTAGTACGAGACCAGGGGGCGGCTACACCTTC | CASSTRPGGGYTF | TRBJ1-2 | TRBD1 | TRBV19 | few
TGTGCCAGCAGTTTCGGTCACACCATATATTTT | CASSFGHTIYF | TRBJ1-3 | - | TRBV28 | few
TGTGCCACCAGCAGAGATGAAGGACAGTACACGGGAGGCTACACCTTC | CATSRDEGQYTGGYTF | TRBJ1-2 | - | TRBV15 | -
TGTGCCAGTAGTCCTACTAGTCTCGCCTACGAGCAGTACTTC | CASSPTSLAYEQYF | TRBJ2-7 | - | TRBV19 | -
TGCGCCAGCAGCTTGCGGCGTCTCAACACAGATACGCAGTATTTT | CASSLRRLNTDTQYF | TRBJ2-3 | - | TRBV5-1 | -
TGTGCCAGCAGCAATCAAAACGGAGAGACCCAGTACTTC | CASSNQNGETQYF | TRBJ2-5 | - | TRBV12-3/TRBV12-4 | -
TGTGCCAGCAGTACCCGGGTAGCGGTACTTGGCACAGATACGCAGTATTTT | CASSTRVAVLGTDTQYF | TRBJ2-3 | - | TRBV6-2/TRBV6-3 | few
TGCGCCAGCAGCCAAGGGGAACCCGGAAACATTCAGTACTTC | CASSQGEPGNIQYF | TRBJ2-4 | - | TRBV4-1 | once
TGTGCCAGCAGCCACCGCGTGGTGGGCCGGGGGGAGCAGTACTTC | CASSHRVVGRGEQYF | TRBJ2-7 | - | TRBV7-9 | -
TGTGCCAGCAGCTTTCCGGCCGGGACGGCGAACACTGAAGCTTTCTTT | CASSFPAGTANTEAFF | TRBJ1-1 | - | TRBV7-2 | few
TGTGCCAGCAGTCCAGTACTAGCGGTGACCGGGGAGCTGTTTTTT | CASSPVLAVTGELFF | TRBJ2-2 | TRBD2 | TRBV7-2 | -
TGTGCCAGCAGTTACTCGAAGACGGGCTATGGCTACACCTTC | CASSYSKTGYGYTF | TRBJ1-2 | - | TRBV6-5 | -
TGCAGCGTTTCACAGGGGAGACTAGCGGTCCGCCGTAATGAGCAGTTCTTC | CSVSQGRLAVRRNEQFF | TRBJ2-1 | TRBD2 | TRBV29-1 | few
TGTGCCAGCAGCCCCGGGGGGGGAATATACAATGAGCAGTTCTTC | CASSPGGGIYNEQFF | TRBJ2-1 | TRBD2 | TRBV7-2 | once
TGCAGTGCTAGAGCAGACCAGAAAGAGACCCAGTACTTC | CSARADQKETQYF | TRBJ2-5 | - | TRBV20-1 | few
TGTGCCAGCAGCTACCTCAGCCTAGCGGGAGGATACAATGAGCAGTTCTTC | CASSYLSLAGGYNEQFF | TRBJ2-1 | TRBD2 | TRBV7-6 | few
TGCGCCAGCAGCCAAGAACGTCGCCCCTACACAGATACGCAGTATTTT | CASSQERRPYTDTQYF | TRBJ2-3 | - | TRBV4-1 | -
TGTGCCAGCAGTGGACAGGAGGGGGACACTGAAGCTTTCTTT | CASSGQEGDTEAFF | TRBJ1-1 | TRBD1 | TRBV27 | -
TGTGCCAGCAACACTGTGAGGGGGTACAATGAGCAGTTCTTC | CASNTVRGYNEQFF | TRBJ2-1 | - | TRBV7-6 | -
TGTGCCAGTACGCCGGGACTAGCGGGAGGACGGCGTACGCAGTATTTT | CASTPGLAGGRRTQYF | TRBJ2-3 | TRBD2 | TRBV27 | -
TGTGCCAGCAGCTTAGCTGGGTTTACGGGAAATGGCTACACCTTC | CASSLAGFTGNGYTF | TRBJ1-2 | - | TRBV7-2 | few
TGCAGTGCTAGAGATGTTCACCTGCACGAGCAGTACTTC | CSARDVHLHEQYF | TRBJ2-7 | - | TRBV20-1 | -
TGTGCCACCAGCAAGGGACAGGGGGTAAGCAATGAGCAGTTCTTC | CATSKGQGVSNEQFF | TRBJ2-1 | TRBD1 | TRBV15 | -
TGTGCCAGCAGCTTTGAGGGAACCACTGAAGCTTTCTTT | CASSFEGTTEAFF | TRBJ1-1 | - | TRBV7-9 | -
TGTGCCAGCAGCGCCGGGGGAAGCGGGAGGGCCCACGAGCAGTACTTC | CASSAGGSGRAHEQYF | TRBJ2-7 | TRBD2 | TRBV7-2 | -
TGTGCCAGCAGCTTGGGGCTAGCGGGAGTGCGTGAGCAGTTCTTC | CASSLGLAGVREQFF | TRBJ2-1 | TRBD2 | TRBV5-6 | -
TGTGCCAGCTCATCCTCCGGAGGAGCGGGCTCCTACAATGAGCAGTTCTTC | CASSSSGGAGSYNEQFF | TRBJ2-1 | - | TRBV18 | -
TGTGCCAGCAGCCCCATGGACAGAAACAATGAGCAGTTCTTC | CASSPMDRNNEQFF | TRBJ2-1 | - | TRBV7-9 | few
TGTGCCAGCAGCTTAGCTCAGCGGGGGGGCCGCACAGATACGCAGTATTTT | CASSLAQRGGRTDTQYF | TRBJ2-3 | TRBD2 | TRBV7-2 | -
TGTGCCAGCAGCCTAACAGGGGGCGATCAGCCCCAGCATTTT | CASSLTGGDQPQHF | TRBJ1-5 | TRBD1 | TRBV5-1 | many
TGTGCCAGCAGCTTAGGCAGCGGGGAGCTGTTTTTT | CASSLGSGELFF | TRBJ2-2 | - | TRBV28 | many
TGTGCCAGTACCCCCTCAAGGGGATCAGGAACTGAAGCTTTCTTT | CASTPSRGSGTEAFF | TRBJ1-1 | - | TRBV19 | -
TGTGCCAGCAGCGGGACAGGGCCCACTGAAGCTTTCTTT | CASSGTGPTEAFF | TRBJ1-1 | TRBD1 | TRBV25-1 | few
TGTGCCAGCAGCTTAGTAGCGGGAGGGGGGGATGAGCAGTTCTTC | CASSLVAGGGDEQFF | TRBJ2-1 | TRBD2 | TRBV7-2 | few
TGCAGTGCTCTGACAGGGGGCCTCGGCGAGCAGTACTTC | CSALTGGLGEQYF | TRBJ2-7 | TRBD1 | TRBV20-1 | -
TGTGCCAGCAGCTTAGGACGGACAGGCGGCTCAGGAGCTTTCTTT | CASSLGRTGGSGAFF | TRBJ1-1 | TRBD1 | TRBV7-2 | -